These 15 T cell receptor beta chains share one sample of origin, sequenced in a study of naive and memory T cell subsets. An equimolar mix of two oligonucleotides served as the beta constant-region primer for TRBC1 and TRBC2. TCRdb independently ran MiXCR on the UMI-ligation and nested PCR reads; one entry per CDR3 protein. The sample holds some 100,000 distinct CDR3 sequences; 7% are singletons and the top ten take roughly 1.6%. The source material was central memory CD4+ T cells from blood. These receptors all stem from a human donor in good health.

This clonotype was recorded at least ten times. CDR3 region: CASSLDRVGGEQFF. The DNA of the CDR3 is TGTGCCAGCAGCCTGGACAGGGTTGGGGGTGAGCAGTTCTTC. The V and J genes are TRBV7-8 and TRBJ2-1, with 8 bases aligning to TRBD1. This CDR3 spans 14 amino acids. The trim removed 5 bases at V and 9 bases at J, leaving 9 bases unmatched. The germline CDR1 and CDR2 sequences are SGHVS and FQNEAQ.

A few counts support this clonotype. The chain is built from TRBV5-1 and TRBJ1-2; 7 nucleotides agree with TRBD1. The V gene's germline CDR1 is SGHRS and CDR2 YFSETQ. V lost 4 bases, J lost 7 bases, and 7 bases stayed unmatched. The CDR3 covers 13 residues. Here the CDR3 reads CASSPLQGFGYTF. The CDR3 nucleotides read TGCGCCAGCAGCCCACTACAGGGGTTTGGCTACACCTTC.

This clonotype was counted at least ten times. The DNA for the CDR3 is TGTGCCAGCAGTTTAGAGGGTTCAGGGTCGGGTAATTCACCCCTCCACTTT. It is translated as CASSLEGSGSGNSPLHF. The chain couples TRBV12-3 or TRBV12-4 to TRBJ1-6; TRBD1 might be the D (5 bases). The length of the CDR3 is 17 residues. Trimming took 1 base from V and 6 from J, leaving 16 bases between them.

The table lists this clonotype with a count of one. The chain uses TRBV3-1 and TRBJ2-5; the D is unclear. V was pared by 1 base and J by 4 bases, with 7 bases between. The CDR3 loop spans 13 amino acids. Germline lookup yields CDR1 LGHDT and CDR2 YNNKEL (reference sequence). The chain's CDR3 is CASSQGGPETQYF. DNA for the CDR3: TGTGCCAGCAGCCAAGGAGGACCAGAGACCCAGTACTTC.

This clonotype was detected many times. The genes are TRBV28 and TRBJ1-6; the D gene is possibly TRBD1 (5 bases). Deletions cut 6 bases from V and 6 bases from J, with 12 bases between. Germline CDR1 and CDR2: MDHEN and SYDVKM. The CDR3 has 14 amino acids. The CDR3 loop reads CASRLGGPNSPLHF. The CDR3 nucleotides read TGTGCCAGCAGATTGGGGGGTCCTAATTCACCCCTCCACTTT.

This clonotype was detected ten times or more. The rearrangement links TRBV20-1 to TRBJ2-7; TRBD1 is a possible D gene (6 bases). The CDR3 has 14 amino acids. Trimming removed 2 bases from V and 0 bases from J, with 11 bases in between. Germline V gene lookup returns CDR1 DFQATT and CDR2 SNEGSKA (reference sequence). CDR3 in DNA: TGCAGTGCTAGATCAGGGGCCCTCTCCTACGAGCAGTACTTC. This encodes CSARSGALSYEQYF.

This clonotype has just a few counts. The rearrangement joins TRBV27 to TRBJ2-2, with D possibly called TRBD1 or TRBD2 (5 bases each). CDR3 length equals 15 residues. Germline V gene lookup returns CDR1 MNHEY and CDR2 SMNVEV (reference sequence). The ends were cut back, 6 bases at V and 2 bases at J, with 13 bases in the middle. The CDR3 sequence is CASRRPGPNTGELFF. The DNA of the CDR3 is TGTGCCAGCAGACGGCCGGGACCCAACACCGGGGAGCTGTTTTTT.

This clonotype was seen more than once but under ten times. The chain uses TRBV6-2 or TRBV6-3 and TRBJ2-2, with D perhaps TRBD1 (6 bases). Between the trimmed V and J ends, which lost 0 bases and 7 bases, there was a span of 12 bases. The germline V gene has CDR1 MNHEY and CDR2 SVGEGT. The CDR3 spans 15 residues. The CDR3 loop reads CASSYSGTQHGELFF. The CDR3 region has the DNA TGTGCCAGCAGTTACTCGGGGACACAGCACGGGGAGCTGTTTTTT.

Comment on this clonotype: A read error may explain this, as a much larger clone is one base away. The CDR3 reads CATSFRERDGYTF. In DNA form, the CDR3 reads TGTGCCACCAGCTTCAGGGAGAGGGATGGCTACACCTTC. The J gene is TRBJ1-2, the V gene TRBV7-2, with a tentative D call TRBD1 (5 bases). The CDR3 covers 13 residues. Germline values: CDR1 SGHTA, CDR2 FQGNSA.

This clonotype has at least ten counts. This sequence joins TRBV5-5 and TRBJ1-5; no reliable D call. CDR1 is SGHKS, CDR2 YYEKEE, per germline (reference sequence). The CDR3 covers 13 residues. The ends were cut back, 0 bases at V and 9 bases at J, with 10 bases in the middle. The CDR3 reads CASSLGPPGPQHF. CDR3 coding DNA: TGTGCCAGCAGCTTGGGTCCGCCAGGGCCCCAGCATTTT. Full variable domain (outside the CDR3, taken from reference TRBV5-5 and TRBJ1-5): DAGVTQSPTHLIKTRGQQVTLRCSPISGHKSVSWYQQVLGQGPQFIFQYYEKEERGRGNFPDRFSARQFPNYSSELNVNALLLGDSALYLCASSLGPPGPQHFGDGTRLSIL.

The table lists this clonotype with many counts. V and J are TRBV4-3 and TRBJ1-1, with D tentatively TRBD1 (6 bases). V dropped 5 bases and J dropped 4 bases, with 14 bases sitting between them. This CDR3 has 14 amino acids. The germline V gene encodes CDR1 LGHNA and CDR2 YSLEER. The CDR3 DNA sequence: TGCGCCAGCAGCTCAAAAACAGGGCCCACTGAAGCTTTCTTT. Its translation is CASSSKTGPTEAFF.

This chain uses TRBV24-1 with TRBJ2-1, with 11 positions matching TRBD2. After removal of 4 bases from V and 10 bases from J, the junction contained 20 bases not matched to a gene. Germline CDR1 and CDR2: KGHDR and SFDVKD. This CDR3 is built from 19 residues. The chain's CDR3 is CATSDQDTTTSGAWGEQFF. The CDR3 DNA is TGTGCCACCAGTGACCAGGACACGACGACTAGCGGGGCATGGGGGGAGCAGTTCTTC.

This clonotype was counted at least ten times. This sequence joins TRBV12-5 and TRBJ2-1, with TRBD2 matching 11 bases. V lost 2 bases to trimming and J lost 6 bases; unmatched junction nucleotides: 9. This CDR3 is built from 17 residues. Per germline, CDR1 LGHNT and CDR2 FRNRAP. The CDR3 DNA sequence: TGTGCTAGTGGTTTGCCCGGACTAGCGGGTGAATTCAATGAGCAGTTCTTC. Amino acid sequence: CASGLPGLAGEFNEQFF.

The chain carries TRBV29-1 and TRBJ2-7; TRBD1 matches at 7 bases. The CDR3 loop spans 12 amino acids. The V and J ends lost 2 bases and 6 bases, in that order; junction bases with no gene match: 4. Germline V lookup: CDR1 SQVTM, CDR2 ANQGSEA. Written as DNA, the CDR3 is TGCAGCGTTGAACAACACAGGGGCGAGCAGTACTTC. Translating it yields CSVEQHRGEQYF.

This chain's CDR3 is CAGREAGGIYGYTF. The CDR3 nucleotides read TGTGCCGGACGCGAAGCCGGCGGAATATATGGCTACACCTTC. This chain joins TRBV2 and TRBJ1-2; unclear D gene. Trimming removed 11 bases at V and 5 bases at J, with 21 bases between. The CDR3 contains 14 residues. CDR1 is SNHLY, CDR2 FYNNEI, per germline.